This is a list of T cell receptor beta chains from one sample in a study of CD4 T cells in relation to SARS-CoV-2 and coronaviruses. Their recognized antigens are unknown. The assay was immunoSEQ multiplex PCR, and TCRdb's table has in-frame clones only and misses some. Of roughly 43,000 clones in the sample, about four fifths were seen once. The sample consisted of naive CD4+ T cells from PBMCs, cultured in vitro. All receptors come from an adult with COVID-19. CDR3s include the opening cysteine and the closing phenylalanine or tryptophan. The D gene is left open where the match is weak. The size field is filled for only some rows; it gives once, few, many or a size class.

j_call d_call v_call clone_size cdr3_nt cdr3_aa
TRBJ2-3 . TRBV19 . TGTGCCAGTAGTACCGGGCCACAAGCAGATACGCAGTATTTT CASSTGPQADTQYF
TRBJ2-7 . TRBV19 once TGTGCCAGTAGTATAAACTACGGGGCCTCCTACGAGCAGTACTTC CASSINYGASYEQYF
TRBJ2-7 TRBD1 TRBV13 . TGTGCCAGCAGCTTAGGACAGGGGGCCTACGAGCAGTACTTC CASSLGQGAYEQYF
TRBJ1-1 TRBD1 TRBV28 few TGTGCCAGCACCCTCCTAGGACAGGGGGGCACTGAAGCTTTCTTT CASTLLGQGGTEAFF
TRBJ2-3 TRBD2 TRBV11-2 . TGTGCCAGCAGCCCCCGGGGGGGCGGGGGGGCAGATACGCAGTATTTT CASSPRGGGGADTQYF
TRBJ2-7 . TRBV5-1 . TGCGCCAGCAGCCGAGAACAGGGCTACGAGCAGTACTTC CASSREQGYEQYF
TRBJ2-1 . TRBV5-6 . TGTGCCAGCAGCTTGGGTGTCGGGGAGGCCTACAATGAGCAGTTCTTC CASSLGVGEAYNEQFF
TRBJ1-5 . TRBV5-8 . TGTGCGGGAGGAGAGAGCAATCAGCCCCAGCATTTT CAGGESNQPQHF
TRBJ2-1 TRBD1 TRBV6-6 . TGTGCCAGCAGTCAACCCTCTGGACAGGACGAGCAGTTCTTC CASSQPSGQDEQFF
TRBJ1-2 . TRBV11-2 . TGTGCCAGCAGTACAATTCGGGGGCTTGGCTATGGCTACACCTTC CASSTIRGLGYGYTF
TRBJ1-1 . TRBV30 . TGTGCCTGGAGTGGGGGGGAGGACGGTGAAGCTTTCTTT CAWSGGEDGEAFF
TRBJ1-5 . TRBV12-3/TRBV12-4 . TGTGCCAGCAGCCATCAGGGGCAGCCCCAGCATTTT CASSHQGQPQHF
TRBJ2-1 . TRBV2 . TGTGCCAGCAGTGACATCCCCCCGGGCGGCGAGCAGTTCTTC CASSDIPPGGEQFF
TRBJ2-5 . TRBV5-4 . TGTGCCAGCAGCTCGACTAGTGGGGAGACCCAGTACTTC CASSSTSGETQYF
TRBJ2-7 . TRBV19 . TGTGCCAGTAGTACACAGGGTGAAGAGCAGTACTTC CASSTQGEEQYF
TRBJ2-3 . TRBV29-1 . TGCAGCGTTGAAGAGGGTTTGAATACGCAGTATTTT CSVEEGLNTQYF
TRBJ2-3 . TRBV4-1 . TGCGCCTCAAAGGCCCCGGGGGACCCCACAGATACGCAGTATTTT CASKAPGDPTDTQYF
TRBJ2-7 TRBD2 TRBV7-9 . TGTGCCAGCAGCTCGAGGACTAGCGGGAGTATCTACGAGCAGTACTTC CASSSRTSGSIYEQYF
TRBJ2-3 . TRBV19 . TGTGCCAGTGCGCCGTCCGGGGATACGCAGTATTTT CASAPSGDTQYF
TRBJ2-3 TRBD2 TRBV15 . TGTGCCACCAGCAGAGAGGTAGCGGGAGCTGATACGCAGTATTTT CATSREVAGADTQYF
TRBJ2-3 . TRBV29-1 . TGCAGCGTTCGCTTGGGGGCCGAAACAGATACGCAGTATTTT CSVRLGAETDTQYF
TRBJ2-5 . TRBV24-1 . TGTGCCACCAGTGACCATAGGGGTCTTCAGACCCAGTACTTC CATSDHRGLQTQYF
TRBJ1-2 TRBD1 TRBV9 . TGTGCCAGCAGCACGTTGGGGACAGCCTATGGCTACACCTTC CASSTLGTAYGYTF
TRBJ2-2 . TRBV5-6 few TGTGCCAGCAAGCAGGACGGGCTATCCACCGGGGAGCTGTTTTTT CASKQDGLSTGELFF